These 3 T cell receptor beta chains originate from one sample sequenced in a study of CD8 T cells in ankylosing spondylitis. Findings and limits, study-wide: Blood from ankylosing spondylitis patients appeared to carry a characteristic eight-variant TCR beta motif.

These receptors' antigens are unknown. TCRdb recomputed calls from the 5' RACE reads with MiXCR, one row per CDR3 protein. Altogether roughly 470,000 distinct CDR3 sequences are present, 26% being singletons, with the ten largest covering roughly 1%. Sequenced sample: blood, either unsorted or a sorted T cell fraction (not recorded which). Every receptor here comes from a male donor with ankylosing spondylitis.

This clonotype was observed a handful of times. The CDR3 reads CASSSTRDTEAFF. DNA of the CDR3: TGTGCCAGCAGCTCAACCAGGGACACTGAAGCTTTCTTT. The chain uses TRBV14 and TRBJ1-1; D might be TRBD1 (5 bases). This CDR3 contains 13 residues. Germline CDR1 reads SGHDN; CDR2 reads FVKESK. Between the trimmed V and J ends, which lost 5 bases and 3 bases, there was a span of 10 bases. The full variable domain, with the rest looked up from reference TRBV14 and TRBJ1-1, is EAGVTQFPSHSVIEKGQTVTLRCDPISGHDNLYWYRRVMGKEIKFLLHFVKESKQDESGMPNNRFLAERTGGTYSTLKVQPAELEDSGVYFCASSSTRDTEAFFGQGTRLTVV.

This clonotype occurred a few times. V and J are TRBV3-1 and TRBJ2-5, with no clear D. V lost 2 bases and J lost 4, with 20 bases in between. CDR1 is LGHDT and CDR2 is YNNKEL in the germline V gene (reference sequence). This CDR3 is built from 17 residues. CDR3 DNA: TGTGCCAGCAGCCAAAGTTGGTCAAGGATAAACCGAGAGACCCAGTACTTC. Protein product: CASSQSWSRINRETQYF.

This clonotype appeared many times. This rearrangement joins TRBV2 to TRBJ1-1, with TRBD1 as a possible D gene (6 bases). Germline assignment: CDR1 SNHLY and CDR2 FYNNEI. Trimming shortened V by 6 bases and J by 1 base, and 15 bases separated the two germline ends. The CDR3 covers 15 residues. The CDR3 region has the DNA TGTGCCAGCAGCGACCCGACAGGCGAGAACACTGAAGCTTTCTTT. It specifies CASSDPTGENTEAFF.